These 5 T cell receptor beta chains were sequenced from one sample in a study of T cells after yellow fever vaccination. From the 5' RACE reads, TCRdb called clonotypes with MiXCR, one entry per CDR3 protein. The table includes roughly 330,000 distinct CDR3 sequences, around 7.3% detected once. Sequenced material: PBMCs, taken more than 35 days after the first yellow fever vaccination. These receptors came from a man between 18 and 29 years old who received the YFV17D yellow fever vaccine.

In its sample, this clonotype was seen a few times. V gene TRBV7-2 combines with J gene TRBJ1-6; TRBD1 matches 7 bases. V shed 2 bases and J 6 bases; nucleotides not matched to a gene: 7. Germline values: CDR1 SGHTA, CDR2 FQGNSA. There are 16 residues in the CDR3. CDR3: CASSLTGTELNSPLHF. The CDR3 coding sequence is TGTGCCAGCAGCTTAACGGGGACAGAGCTTAATTCACCCCTCCACTTT.

The V gene is TRBV30, the J gene TRBJ1-3; D is undetermined. This CDR3 has 13 amino acids. Trimming took 1 base from V and 7 from J, leaving 11 bases between them. CDR1 is GTSNPN, CDR2 SVGIG, per germline (reference sequence). The CDR3 reads CAWSDYGDNTIYF. The CDR3 DNA reads TGTGCCTGGAGTGATTACGGGGATAACACCATATATTTT.

Of note for this clonotype: Relative to the germline gene, one junction end is altered; a read error may explain this. The V and J genes are TRBV12-3 or TRBV12-4 and TRBJ2-3, with 11 positions matching TRBD2. This CDR3 contains 15 residues. CDR3 protein: CASSLAGGYTDTQYF. CDR3 nucleotide sequence: TGTGCCAGCAGTCTAGCGGGGGGATACACAGATACGCAGTATTTT.

The rearrangement joins TRBV4-1 to TRBJ2-7; possibly TRBD1 or TRBD2 for D (5 bases each). Germline V CDR1 and CDR2: MGHRA, YSYEKL. The CDR3 runs to 15 residues. Trimming pared 4 bases from V and 1 base from J, leaving 14 bases between. CDR3: CASSPLGGKSYEQYF. For the CDR3, the DNA is TGCGCCAGCAGCCCTCTTGGGGGAAAATCCTACGAGCAGTACTTC.

This clonotype appeared many times. This chain uses TRBV12-3 or TRBV12-4 with TRBJ2-2; 10 positions agree with TRBD1. V was clipped by 5 bases and J by 6 bases; unmatched bases: 6. The CDR3 contains 15 residues. CDR3 residues: CASSQTGQGAGELFF. Written as DNA, the CDR3 is TGTGCCAGCAGTCAGACCGGACAGGGGGCCGGGGAGCTGTTTTTT.